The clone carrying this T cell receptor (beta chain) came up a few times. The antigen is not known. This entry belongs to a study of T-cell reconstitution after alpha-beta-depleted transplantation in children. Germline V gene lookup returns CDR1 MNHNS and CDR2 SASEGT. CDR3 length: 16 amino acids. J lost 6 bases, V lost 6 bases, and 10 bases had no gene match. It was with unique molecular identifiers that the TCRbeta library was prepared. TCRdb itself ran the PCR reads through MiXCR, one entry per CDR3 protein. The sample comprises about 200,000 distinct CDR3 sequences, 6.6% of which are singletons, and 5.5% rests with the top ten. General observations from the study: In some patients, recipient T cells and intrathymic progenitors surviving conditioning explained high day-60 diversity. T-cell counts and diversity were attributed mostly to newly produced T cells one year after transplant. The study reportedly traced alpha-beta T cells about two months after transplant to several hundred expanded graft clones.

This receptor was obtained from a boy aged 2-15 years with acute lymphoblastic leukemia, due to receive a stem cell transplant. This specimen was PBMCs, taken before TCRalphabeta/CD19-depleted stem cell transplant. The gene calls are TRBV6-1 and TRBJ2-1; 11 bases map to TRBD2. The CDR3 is CASSFAGTSGINEQFF. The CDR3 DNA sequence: TGTGCCAGCAGCTTCGCCGGGACTAGCGGTATCAATGAGCAGTTCTTC.